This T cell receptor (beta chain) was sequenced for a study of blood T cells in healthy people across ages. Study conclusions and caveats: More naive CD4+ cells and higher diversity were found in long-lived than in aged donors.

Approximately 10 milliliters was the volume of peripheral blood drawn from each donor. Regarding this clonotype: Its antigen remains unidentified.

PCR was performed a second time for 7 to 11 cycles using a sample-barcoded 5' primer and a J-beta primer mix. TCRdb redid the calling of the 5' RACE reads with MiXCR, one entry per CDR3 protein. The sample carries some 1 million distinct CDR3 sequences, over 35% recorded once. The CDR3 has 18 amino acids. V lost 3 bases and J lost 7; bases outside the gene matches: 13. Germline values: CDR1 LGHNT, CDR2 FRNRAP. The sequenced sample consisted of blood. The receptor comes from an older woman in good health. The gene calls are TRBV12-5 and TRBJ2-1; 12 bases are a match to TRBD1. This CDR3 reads CASGFHPLGQGAFNEQFF. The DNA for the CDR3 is TGTGCTAGTGGTTTTCATCCGCTGGGACAGGGGGCGTTTAATGAGCAGTTCTTC.